This TCR beta chain was captured by sequencing in a study of T cells in Graves' hyperthyroidism and ophthalmopathy. Across the whole study: Peripheral blood was taken when the disease was first diagnosed, before any treatment began. Study-wide results and caveats: Blood held most thyroid clonotypes expanded above 0.001 frequency. Ophthalmopathy was told apart from stable hyperthyroidism by a 13 V-J model.

The CDR3 length is 12 residues. V lost 3 bases, J lost 7 bases, and 10 bases lay in between. Germline V gene lookup returns CDR1 WSHSY and CDR2 SAAADI. The investigators amplified TCR beta CDR3 regions from RNA transcripts. First-round RT-PCR targeting the TCR CDR3 was performed with the HTBI primer set. Using its own MiXCR run on the multiplex PCR reads, TCRdb lists one record per CDR3 protein. The table records roughly 380,000 distinct CDR3 sequences, 15% to 20% of them present only once. Ophthalmopathy cases met thresholds of Clinical Activity Score at least 3, NOSPECS grade at least 4 and duration under 3 months. This clonotype has a count of ten or more. What it binds is not known.

Sequences were obtained from blood. V and J are TRBV10-2 and TRBJ2-7; no firm D call. The source of this sequence is a woman aged 40-49 years with Graves' ophthalmopathy. The CDR3 loop is CASSDASLEQYF. CDR3 in DNA: TGCGCCAGCAGTGACGCCTCCTTAGAGCAGTACTTC.